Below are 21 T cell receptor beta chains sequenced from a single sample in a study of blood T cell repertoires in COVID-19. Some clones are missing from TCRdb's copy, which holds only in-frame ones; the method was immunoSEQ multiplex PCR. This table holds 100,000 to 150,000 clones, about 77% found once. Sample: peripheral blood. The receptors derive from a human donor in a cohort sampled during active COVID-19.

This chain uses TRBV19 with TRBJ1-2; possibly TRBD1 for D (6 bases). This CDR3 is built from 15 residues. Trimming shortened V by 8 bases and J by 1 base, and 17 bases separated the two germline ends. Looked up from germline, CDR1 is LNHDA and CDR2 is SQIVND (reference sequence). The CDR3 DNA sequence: TGTGCCAGTCAGGGGTTCAACACCCTTAACTATGGCTACACCTTC. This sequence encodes CASQGFNTLNYGYTF.

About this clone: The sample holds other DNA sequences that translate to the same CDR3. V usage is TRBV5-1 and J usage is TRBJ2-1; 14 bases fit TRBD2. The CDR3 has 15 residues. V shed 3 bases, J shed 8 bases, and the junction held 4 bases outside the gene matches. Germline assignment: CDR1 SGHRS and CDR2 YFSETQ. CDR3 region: CASSSGLAGVDEQFF. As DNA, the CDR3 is TGCGCCAGCAGCTCGGGACTAGCGGGGGTCGATGAGCAGTTCTTC.

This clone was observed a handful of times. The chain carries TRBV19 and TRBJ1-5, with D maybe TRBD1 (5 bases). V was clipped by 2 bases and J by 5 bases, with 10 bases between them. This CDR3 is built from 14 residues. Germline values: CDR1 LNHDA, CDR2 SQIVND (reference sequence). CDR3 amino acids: CASSIRVGDQPQHF. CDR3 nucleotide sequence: TGTGCCAGTAGTATAAGGGTAGGGGATCAGCCCCAGCATTTT. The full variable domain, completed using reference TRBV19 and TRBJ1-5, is DGGITQSPKYLFRKEGQNVTLSCEQNLNHDAMYWYRQDPGQGLRLIYYSQIVNDFQKGDIAEGYSVSREKKESFPLTVTSAQKNPTAFYLCASSIRVGDQPQHFGDGTRLSIL.

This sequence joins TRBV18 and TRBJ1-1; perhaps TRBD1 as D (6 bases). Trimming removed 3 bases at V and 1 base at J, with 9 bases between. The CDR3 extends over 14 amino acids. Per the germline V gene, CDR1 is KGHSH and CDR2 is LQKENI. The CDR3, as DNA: TGTGCCAGCTCACCGGCCAGGGGGAACACTGAAGCTTTCTTT. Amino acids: CASSPARGNTEAFF. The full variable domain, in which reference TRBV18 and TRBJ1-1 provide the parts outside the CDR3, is NAGVMQNPRHLVRRRGQEARLRCSPMKGHSHVYWYRQLPEEGLKFMVYLQKENIIDESGMPKERFSAEFPKEGPSILRIQQVVRGDSAAYFCASSPARGNTEAFFGQGTRLTVV.

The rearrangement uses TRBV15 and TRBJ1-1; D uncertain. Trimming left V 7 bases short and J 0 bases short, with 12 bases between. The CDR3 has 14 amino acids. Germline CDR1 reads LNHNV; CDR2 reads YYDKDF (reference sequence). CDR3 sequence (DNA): TGTGCCACCAACCCAGGCCCCTTGAACACTGAAGCTTTCTTT. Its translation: CATNPGPLNTEAFF.

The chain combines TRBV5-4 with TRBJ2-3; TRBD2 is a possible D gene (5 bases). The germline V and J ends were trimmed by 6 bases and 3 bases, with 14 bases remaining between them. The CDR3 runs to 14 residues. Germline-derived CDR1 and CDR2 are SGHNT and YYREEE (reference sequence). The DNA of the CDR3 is TGTGCCAGCACCCCGGGAAGACAAACAGATACGCAGTATTTT. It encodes CASTPGRQTDTQYF.

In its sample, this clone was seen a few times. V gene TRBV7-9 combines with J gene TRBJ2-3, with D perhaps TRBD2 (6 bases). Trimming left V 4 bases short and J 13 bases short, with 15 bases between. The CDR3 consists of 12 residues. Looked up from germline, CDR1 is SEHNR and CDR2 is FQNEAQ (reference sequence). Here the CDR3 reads CASSSNTREEYF. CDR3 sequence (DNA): TGTGCCAGCAGCTCCAACACGAGGGAGGAGTATTTT.

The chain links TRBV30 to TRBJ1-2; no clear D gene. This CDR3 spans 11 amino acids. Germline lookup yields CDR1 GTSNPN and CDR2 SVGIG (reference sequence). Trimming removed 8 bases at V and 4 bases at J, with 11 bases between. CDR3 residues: CAAPRSYGYTF. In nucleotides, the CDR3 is TGTGCCGCGCCTCGTAGCTATGGCTACACCTTC. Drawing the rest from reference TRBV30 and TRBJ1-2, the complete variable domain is SQTIHQWPATLVQPVGSPLSLECTVEGTSNPNLYWYRQAAGRGLQLLFYSVGIGQISSEVPQNLSASRPQDRQFILSSKKLLLSDSGFYLCAAPRSYGYTFGSGTRLTVV.

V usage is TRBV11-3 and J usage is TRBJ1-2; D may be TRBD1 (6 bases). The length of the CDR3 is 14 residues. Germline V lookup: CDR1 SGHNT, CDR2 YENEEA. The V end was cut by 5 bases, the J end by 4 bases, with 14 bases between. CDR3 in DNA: TGTGCCAGCAGCATCGGACAGAGCGGCTATGGCTACACCTTC. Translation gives CASSIGQSGYGYTF.

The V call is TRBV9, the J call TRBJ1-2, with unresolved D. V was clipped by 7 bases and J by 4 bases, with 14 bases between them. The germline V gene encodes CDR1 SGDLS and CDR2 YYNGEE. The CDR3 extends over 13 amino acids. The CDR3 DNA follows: TGTGCCAGCTCCGCGGGTTCCGCCTATGGCTACACCTTC. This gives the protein CASSAGSAYGYTF.

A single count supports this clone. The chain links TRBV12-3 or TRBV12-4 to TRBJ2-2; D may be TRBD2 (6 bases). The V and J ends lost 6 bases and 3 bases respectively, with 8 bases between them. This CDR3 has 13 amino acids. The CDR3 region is CASRSGDTGELFF. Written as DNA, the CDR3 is TGTGCCAGCAGGTCGGGGGACACCGGGGAGCTGTTTTTT.

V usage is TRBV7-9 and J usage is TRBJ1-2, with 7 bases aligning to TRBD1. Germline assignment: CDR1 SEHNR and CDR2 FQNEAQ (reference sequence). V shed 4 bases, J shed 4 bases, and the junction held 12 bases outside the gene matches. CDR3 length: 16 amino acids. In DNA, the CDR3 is TGTGCCAGCAGCTCCCTGCGTCCGACAGGGACCTATGGCTACACCTTC. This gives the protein CASSSLRPTGTYGYTF.

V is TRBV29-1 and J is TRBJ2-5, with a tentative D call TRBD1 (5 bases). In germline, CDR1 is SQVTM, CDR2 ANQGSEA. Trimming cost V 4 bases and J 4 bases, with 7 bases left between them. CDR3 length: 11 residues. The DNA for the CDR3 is TGCAGCGTTGTAGGGGCAGAGACCCAGTACTTC. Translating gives CSVVGAETQYF.

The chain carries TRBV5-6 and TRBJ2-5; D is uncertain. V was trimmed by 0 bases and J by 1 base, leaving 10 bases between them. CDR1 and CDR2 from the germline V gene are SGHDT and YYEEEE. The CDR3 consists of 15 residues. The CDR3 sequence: CASSLARVGQETQYF. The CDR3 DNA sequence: TGTGCCAGCAGCTTGGCTCGGGTTGGCCAAGAGACCCAGTACTTC.

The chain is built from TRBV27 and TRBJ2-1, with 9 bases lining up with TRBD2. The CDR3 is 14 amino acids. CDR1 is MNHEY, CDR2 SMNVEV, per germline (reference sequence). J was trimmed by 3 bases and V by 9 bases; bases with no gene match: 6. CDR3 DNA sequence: TGTGCCAGTTCCCAGCGGGGGGTCTACAATGAGCAGTTCTTC. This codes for CASSQRGVYNEQFF.

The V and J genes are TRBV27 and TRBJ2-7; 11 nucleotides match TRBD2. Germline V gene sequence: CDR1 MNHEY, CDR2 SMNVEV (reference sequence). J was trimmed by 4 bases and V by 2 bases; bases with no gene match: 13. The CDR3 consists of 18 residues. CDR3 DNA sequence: TGTGCCAGCAGTTTAAAAGCCCTCGGGACTAGCGGAGGGTACGAGCAGTACTTC. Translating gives CASSLKALGTSGGYEQYF.

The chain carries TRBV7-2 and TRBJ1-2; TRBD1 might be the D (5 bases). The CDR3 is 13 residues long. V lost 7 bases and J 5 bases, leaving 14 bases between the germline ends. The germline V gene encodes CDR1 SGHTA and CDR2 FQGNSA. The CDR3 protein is CASTASGEYGYTF. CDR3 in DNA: TGTGCCAGCACCGCCTCGGGGGAGTATGGCTACACCTTC.

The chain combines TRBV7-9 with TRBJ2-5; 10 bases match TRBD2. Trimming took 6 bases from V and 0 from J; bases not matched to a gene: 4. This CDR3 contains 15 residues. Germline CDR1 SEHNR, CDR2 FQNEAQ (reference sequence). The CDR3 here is CASSPGLAYQETQYF. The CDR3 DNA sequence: TGTGCCAGCAGTCCGGGACTAGCGTACCAAGAGACCCAGTACTTC.

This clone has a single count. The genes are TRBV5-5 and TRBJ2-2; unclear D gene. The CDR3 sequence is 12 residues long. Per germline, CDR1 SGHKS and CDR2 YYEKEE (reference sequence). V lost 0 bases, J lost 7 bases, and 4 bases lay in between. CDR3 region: CASSLVNGELFF. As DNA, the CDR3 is TGTGCCAGCAGCTTGGTTAACGGGGAGCTGTTTTTT.

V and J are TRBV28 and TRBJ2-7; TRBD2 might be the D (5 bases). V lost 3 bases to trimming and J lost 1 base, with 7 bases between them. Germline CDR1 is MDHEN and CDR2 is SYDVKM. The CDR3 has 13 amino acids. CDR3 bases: TGTGCCAGCAGTTTCGAGGGTTCCTACGAGCAGTACTTC. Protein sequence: CASSFEGSYEQYF.

In DNA form, the CDR3 reads TGTGCCAGCAGCCCTGGGGGGATAAACAATGAGCAGTTCTTC. Amino acid sequence: CASSPGGINNEQFF. J is TRBJ2-1 and V is TRBV7-9, with D possibly being TRBD2 (6 bases). This CDR3 spans 14 amino acids. In germline, CDR1 is SEHNR, CDR2 FQNEAQ (reference sequence). Trimming cost V 5 bases and J 5 bases, with 13 bases left between them.